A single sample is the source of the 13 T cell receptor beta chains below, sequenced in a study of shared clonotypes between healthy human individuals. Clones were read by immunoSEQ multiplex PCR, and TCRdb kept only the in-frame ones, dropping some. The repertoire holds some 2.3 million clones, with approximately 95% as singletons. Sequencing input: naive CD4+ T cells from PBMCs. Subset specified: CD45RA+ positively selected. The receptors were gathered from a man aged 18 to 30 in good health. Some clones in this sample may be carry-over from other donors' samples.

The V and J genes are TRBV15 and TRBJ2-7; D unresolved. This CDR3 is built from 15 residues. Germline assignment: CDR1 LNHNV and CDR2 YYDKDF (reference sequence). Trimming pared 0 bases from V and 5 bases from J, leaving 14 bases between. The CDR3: CATSRDSRGTHEQYF. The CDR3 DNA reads TGTGCCACCAGCAGAGATAGTAGAGGTACCCACGAGCAGTACTTC.

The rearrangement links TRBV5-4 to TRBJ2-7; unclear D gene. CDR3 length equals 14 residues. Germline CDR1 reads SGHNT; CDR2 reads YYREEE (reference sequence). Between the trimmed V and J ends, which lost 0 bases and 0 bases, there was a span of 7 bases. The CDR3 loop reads CASSLDSSSYEQYF. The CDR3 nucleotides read TGTGCCAGCAGCTTGGACTCAAGCTCCTACGAGCAGTACTTC.

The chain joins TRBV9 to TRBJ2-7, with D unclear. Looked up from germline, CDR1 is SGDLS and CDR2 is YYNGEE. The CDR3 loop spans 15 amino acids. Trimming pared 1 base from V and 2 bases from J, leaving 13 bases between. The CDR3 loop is CASSVTPFPPYEQYF. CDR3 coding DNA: TGTGCCAGCAGCGTAACCCCCTTTCCCCCCTACGAGCAGTACTTC.

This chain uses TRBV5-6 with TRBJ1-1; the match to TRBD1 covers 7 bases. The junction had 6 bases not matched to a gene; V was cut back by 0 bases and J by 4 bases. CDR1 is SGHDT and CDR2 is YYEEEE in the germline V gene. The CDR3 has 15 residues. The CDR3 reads CASSLVGKGATEAFF. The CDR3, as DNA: TGTGCCAGCAGCTTGGTGGGGAAGGGGGCCACTGAAGCTTTCTTT.

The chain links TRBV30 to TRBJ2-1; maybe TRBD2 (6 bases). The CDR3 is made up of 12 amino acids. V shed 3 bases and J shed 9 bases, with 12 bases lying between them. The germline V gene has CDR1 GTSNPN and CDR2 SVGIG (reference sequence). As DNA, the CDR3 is TGTGCCTGGAGCAGACTAGTGGCTGAGCAGTTCTTC. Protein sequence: CAWSRLVAEQFF.

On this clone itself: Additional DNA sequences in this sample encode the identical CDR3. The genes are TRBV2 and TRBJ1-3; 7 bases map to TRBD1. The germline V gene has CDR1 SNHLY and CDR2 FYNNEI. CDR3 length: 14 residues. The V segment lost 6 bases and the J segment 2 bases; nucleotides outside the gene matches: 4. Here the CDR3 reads CASSVTGAGNTIYF. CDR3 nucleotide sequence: TGTGCCAGCAGCGTAACAGGGGCTGGAAACACCATATATTTT.

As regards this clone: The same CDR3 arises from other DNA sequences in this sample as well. The CDR3 region has the DNA TGCGCCAGCAGCTTGGGGGACAGGGCATCTGGAAACACCATATATTTT. Residues: CASSLGDRASGNTIYF. The J gene is TRBJ1-3, the V gene TRBV5-1; TRBD1 agrees at 9 bases. This CDR3 has 16 amino acids. V lost 0 bases and J lost 1; bases outside the gene matches: 2. Per the germline V gene, CDR1 is SGHRS and CDR2 is YFSETQ.

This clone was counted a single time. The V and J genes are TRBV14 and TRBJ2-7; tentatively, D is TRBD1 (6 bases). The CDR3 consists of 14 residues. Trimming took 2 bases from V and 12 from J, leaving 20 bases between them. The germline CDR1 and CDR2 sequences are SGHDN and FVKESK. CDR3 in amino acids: CASSQLLRGNLVYF. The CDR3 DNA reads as TGTGCCAGCAGCCAACTGCTCAGGGGCAATTTAGTGTACTTC.

The CDR3 DNA reads as TGTGCCAGCAGTACTATGGCCCCGGACAGACCCTCTGGAAACACCATATATTTT. This sequence encodes CASSTMAPDRPSGNTIYF. The V gene is TRBV28, the J gene TRBJ1-3; tentative D call: TRBD1 (6 bases). Trimming took 5 bases from V and 0 from J, leaving 20 bases between them. There are 18 residues in the CDR3. Germline V CDR1 and CDR2: MDHEN, SYDVKM.

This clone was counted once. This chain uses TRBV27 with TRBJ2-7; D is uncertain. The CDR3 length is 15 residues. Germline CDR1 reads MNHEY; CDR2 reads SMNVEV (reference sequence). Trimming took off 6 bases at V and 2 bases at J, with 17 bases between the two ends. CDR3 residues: CASRIRVDAAYEQYF. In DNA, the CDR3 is TGTGCCAGCAGAATAAGGGTGGACGCAGCCTACGAGCAGTACTTC.

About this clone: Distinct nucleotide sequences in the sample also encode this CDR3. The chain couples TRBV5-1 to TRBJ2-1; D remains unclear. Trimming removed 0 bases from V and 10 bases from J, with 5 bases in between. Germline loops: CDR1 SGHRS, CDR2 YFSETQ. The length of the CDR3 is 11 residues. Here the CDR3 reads CASSLAGEQFF. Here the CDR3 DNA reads TGCGCCAGCAGCTTGGCAGGAGAGCAGTTCTTC.

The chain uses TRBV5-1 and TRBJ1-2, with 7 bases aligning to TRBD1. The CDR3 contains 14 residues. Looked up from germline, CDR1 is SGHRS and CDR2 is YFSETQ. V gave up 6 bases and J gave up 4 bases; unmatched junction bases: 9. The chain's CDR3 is CASNWDRGGYGYTF. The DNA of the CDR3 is TGCGCCAGCAACTGGGACAGAGGCGGCTATGGCTACACCTTC.

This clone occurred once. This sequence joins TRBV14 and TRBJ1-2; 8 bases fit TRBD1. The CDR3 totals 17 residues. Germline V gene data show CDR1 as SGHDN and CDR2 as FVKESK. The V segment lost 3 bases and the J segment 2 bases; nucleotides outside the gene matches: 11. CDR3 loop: CASSQRTSNRGNYGYTF. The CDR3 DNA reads TGTGCCAGCAGCCAGCGGACATCAAACAGGGGGAACTATGGCTACACCTTC. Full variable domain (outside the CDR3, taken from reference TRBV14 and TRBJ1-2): EAGVTQFPSHSVIEKGQTVTLRCDPISGHDNLYWYRRVMGKEIKFLLHFVKESKQDESGMPNNRFLAERTGGTYSTLKVQPAELEDSGVYFCASSQRTSNRGNYGYTFGSGTRLTVV.